This T cell receptor beta chain was found in a study of T cell repertoires in ileal Crohn's disease (dated by TCRdb to between 2019 and 2020). In terms of the full investigation: Median disease duration was about eight years, and 35% of patients were identified as active smokers at the time of surgery. Running in parallel with the study was a multicentre cohort set up to find predictors of early endoscopic recurrence following ileocolonic resection. A Rutgeerts score above i0 was used to define endoscopic postoperative recurrence. About half of the patients received postoperative therapy: over nine received thiopurines and around 20 received anti-TNF agents. A total of about 170 mucosal samples from 57 patients were sequenced, with samples obtained at several locations on the surgical specimen and at postoperative endoscopy. A prospective multicentre cohort supplied the 55 to 65 Crohn's disease patients whose TCR repertoires were analysed. Every patient underwent surgery because of a complication, which was stricturing disease in around 61% and penetrating disease in about 40%. Study-wide conclusions, independent of this receptor: Sorted CD8 T cells carried more high-frequency clones than CD4 T cells, suggesting mucosal expansions were mainly CD8. A significantly higher proportion of clonal expansions was observed in active smokers at surgery than in non-smokers (roughly 24% vs 19%, p=0.02). Only a subgroup of patients, of unstated size, had mucosal CD4 and CD8 T cells sorted and sequenced. Higher high-frequency clone percentages at surgery were associated with endoscopic recurrence; all patients with clonality above 26.8% (18/57) had recurrence.

After removal of 3 bases from V and 2 bases from J, the junction retains 6 bases not matched to a gene. CDR1 and CDR2 (SGHTA, FQGNSA) derive from the germline V gene. Including the terminal cysteine and phenylalanine, the CDR3 comprises 15 residues. Just CDR3 DNA is preserved here, 45 bases in frame from base 1. Roughly 550 nanograms of biopsy DNA per sample were submitted for commercial TCRB immunosequencing. A two-step, amplification bias-controlled multiplex PCR was used by Adaptive Biotechnology to amplify CDR3 regions from genomic DNA. Primers for every V and J gene segment were used in the first PCR, and barcodes and Illumina adapters were added in the second PCR. CDR3 libraries were sequenced using an Illumina instrument. From the authors' description of their analysis: The analysis drew on both the pipelines supplied by the vendor and custom analysis of the raw data in R/Bioconductor running R version 3.3.0. Clonality, which ranges from 0 to 1, was calculated as the inverse of the normalised Shannon entropy across all productive clones. The repertoire share taken up by the top 100 clones defined high-frequency clones, and only clones that passed a 95% confidence test were kept. Repertoire diversity was measured with the Simpson index, and overlap between samples was measured with the Morisita-Horn index. Imported from immuneACCESS, the table was reduced by TCRdb to in-frame sequences with V and J called. These copies leave out some clones; in studies compared against another copy, an unresolved V gene accounts for under half, and the cause of the remainder is not known. The V and J calls and clone size are taken from that table; D and trimming were inferred from the DNA. This sample lists approximately 15,000 clones; 75% to 85% were detected once. The ten largest clones take up 4% to 4.5% of the sample.

To be eligible, patients had to be adults with ileal or ileocolonic Crohn's disease and an indication for ileocolonic resection. Whole ileal mucosal biopsies were stored frozen at -80°C before DNA extraction. A TRizol-based method was used to extract genomic DNA from the frozen whole biopsies, and the DNA was quantified with a NanoDrop 2000 spectrophotometer. In regard to this clone: No antigen is known for it. No much larger clone is present one base from it, and per-base qualities are unavailable.

The chain couples TRBV7-2 to TRBJ2-7, and 8 bases in between align with TRBD2. The sequenced sample consisted of ileal tissue. The clonotype originates from an adult with Crohn's disease. The bases read TGTGCCAGCAGCTTGACCCCGGGACTAGCCTACGAGCAGTACTTC. Translated, this is CASSLTPGLAYEQYF. Extended through the reference TRBV7-2 and TRBJ2-7 proteins, this CDR3 yields the full variable domain: GAGVSQSPSNKVTEKGKDVELRCDPISGHTALYWYRQSLGQGLEFLIYFQGNSAPDKSGLPSDRFSAERTGGSVSTLTIQRTQQEDSAVYLCASSLTPGLAYEQYFGPGTRLTVT.